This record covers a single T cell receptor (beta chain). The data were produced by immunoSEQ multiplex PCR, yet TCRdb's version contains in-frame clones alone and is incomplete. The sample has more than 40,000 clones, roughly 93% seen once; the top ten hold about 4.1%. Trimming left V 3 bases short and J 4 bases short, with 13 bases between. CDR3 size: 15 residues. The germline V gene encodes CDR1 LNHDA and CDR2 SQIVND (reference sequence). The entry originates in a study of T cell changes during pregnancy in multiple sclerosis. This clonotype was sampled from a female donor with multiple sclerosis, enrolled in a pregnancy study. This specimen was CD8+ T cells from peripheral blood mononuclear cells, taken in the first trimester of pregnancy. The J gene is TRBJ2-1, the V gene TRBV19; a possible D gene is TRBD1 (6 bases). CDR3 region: CASSIMWGLYNEQFF. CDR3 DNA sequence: TGTGCCAGTAGTATTATGTGGGGGCTTTACAATGAGCAGTTCTTC.